This TCR beta chain was identified during a study of radiotherapy plus CTLA-4 blockade in lung cancer. Study observations and caveats: The authors reported that early blood T cell clone dynamics, with interferon-beta, best predicted response.

A note on this clone: Its specificity is not known.

The repertoire was sequenced with immunoSEQ multiplex PCR; TCRdb's copy has only in-frame clones and lacks some. The table has tens of thousands of clones, around 87% seen once. This specimen was peripheral blood, taken from a patient treated with radiotherapy plus ipilimumab. This receptor was taken from a human donor with non-small cell lung cancer that progressed on radiotherapy plus ipilimumab.

CDR3 nucleotides: TGCGCCAGCAGCCACTACTCAGGGGCCGCTAACTATGGCTACACCTTC. It yields the protein CASSHYSGAANYGYTF. V is TRBV5-1 and J is TRBJ1-2; tentative D call: TRBD1 (6 bases). V was cut by 4 bases and J by 0 bases, with 16 bases left in between. This CDR3 is 16 amino acids long. The germline V gene has CDR1 SGHRS and CDR2 YFSETQ.